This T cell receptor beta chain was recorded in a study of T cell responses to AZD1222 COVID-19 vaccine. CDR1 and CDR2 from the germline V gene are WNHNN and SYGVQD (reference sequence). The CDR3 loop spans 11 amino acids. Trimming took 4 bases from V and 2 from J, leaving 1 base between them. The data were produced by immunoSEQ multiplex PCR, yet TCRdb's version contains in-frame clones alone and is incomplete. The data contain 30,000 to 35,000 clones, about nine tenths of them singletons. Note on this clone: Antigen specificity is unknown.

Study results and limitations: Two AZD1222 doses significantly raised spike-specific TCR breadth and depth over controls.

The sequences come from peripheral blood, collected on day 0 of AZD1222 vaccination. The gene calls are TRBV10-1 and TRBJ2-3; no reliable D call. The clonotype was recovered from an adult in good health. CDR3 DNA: TGCGCCAGCAGTGCCACAGATACGCAGTATTTT. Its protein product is CASSATDTQYF.